This T cell receptor beta chain originates from a study of cytomegalovirus exposure and HLA in healthy donors. Across the whole study: Falling in the Caucasian-associated ancestry cluster were 65% to 90% of approximately 400 genotyped donors.

The PCR had 60 Vbeta and 13 Jbeta primers. The table came from immunoSEQ multiplex PCR; TCRdb's copy has only in-frame clones and leaves some out. The sample shows 53,000 or so clones, 65% to 80% of them seen only once. As regards this clone: Antigen: not known.

Study-wide findings and caveats: The records held CMV serostatus as the only immune exposure information. Cytomegalovirus association was listed for under 200 TCR beta chains. A later analysis linked around 15,000 TCR beta sequences to HLA alleles at 0.05 false discovery rate.

This sequence originates from a man aged 30 to 45 in good health and CMV-seropositive. Sequenced: PBMCs.

The CDR3 DNA reads as TGTGCCAGCAGCTTACAGAACGAGCAGTACTTC. It encodes CASSLQNEQYF. The rearrangement uses TRBV11-2 and TRBJ2-7, with D hard to call. The germline V gene has CDR1 SGHAT and CDR2 FQNNGV. The CDR3 covers 11 residues. Trimming left V 2 bases short and J 5 bases short, with 4 bases between.